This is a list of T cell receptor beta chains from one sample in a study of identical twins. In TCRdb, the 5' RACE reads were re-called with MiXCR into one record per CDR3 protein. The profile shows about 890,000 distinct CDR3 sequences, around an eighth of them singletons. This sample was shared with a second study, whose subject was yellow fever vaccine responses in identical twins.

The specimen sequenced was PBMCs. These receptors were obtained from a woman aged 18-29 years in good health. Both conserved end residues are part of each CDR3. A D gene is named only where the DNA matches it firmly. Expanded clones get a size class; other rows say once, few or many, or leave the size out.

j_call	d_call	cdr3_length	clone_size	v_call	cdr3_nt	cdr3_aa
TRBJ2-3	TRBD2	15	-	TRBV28	TGTGCCAGCAGTTCAGCGGGAGCCCAGGCAGATACGCAGTATTTT	CASSSAGAQADTQYF
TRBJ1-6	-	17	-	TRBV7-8	TGTGCCAGCAGCTTAGAAATAGGGAGGTCCTATAATTCACCCCTCCACTTT	CASSLEIGRSYNSPLHF
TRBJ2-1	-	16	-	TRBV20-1	TGCAGTGCTAGAGATGCCGGGGGCGGTAGCACCGATGAGCAGTTCTTC	CSARDAGGGSTDEQFF
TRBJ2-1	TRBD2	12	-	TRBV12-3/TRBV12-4	TGTGCCAGCAGTTGGACTAGCGAGGAGCAGTTCTTC	CASSWTSEEQFF
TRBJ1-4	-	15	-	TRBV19	TGTGCCAGTAGTATAGAGGGAGGGGATGTCGAAAAACTGTTTTTT	CASSIEGGDVEKLFF
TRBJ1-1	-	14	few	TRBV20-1	TGCAGTGCTACCCCACCGGCCCTTGGGACTGAAGCTTTCTTT	CSATPPALGTEAFF
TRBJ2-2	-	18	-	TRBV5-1	TGCGCCAGCAGCTTGGTGCTGGTGCCGGTTTTGCCCGCCGGGGAGCTGTTTTTT	CASSLVLVPVLPAGELFF
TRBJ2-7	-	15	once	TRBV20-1	TGCAGTGCTAGAGGTCTGGGGGGAGTCAGCTACGAGCAGTACTTC	CSARGLGGVSYEQYF
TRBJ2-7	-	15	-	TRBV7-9	TGTGCCAGCAGCGTAGAGCCAGGCGAGAGGGGTGAGCAGTACTTC	CASSVEPGERGEQYF
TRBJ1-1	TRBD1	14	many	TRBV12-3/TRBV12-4	TGTGCCAGCAGTGAGAACAGGGGCGCCTCTGAAGCTTTCTTT	CASSENRGASEAFF
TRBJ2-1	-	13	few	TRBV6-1	TGTGCCAGCAGCTCGGGGCTAGCTCATGAGCAGTTCTTC	CASSSGLAHEQFF
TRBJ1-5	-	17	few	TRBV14	TGTGCCAGCAGCCAAAAAGTTGGAGGTAATAGCAATCAGCCCCAGCATTTT	CASSQKVGGNSNQPQHF
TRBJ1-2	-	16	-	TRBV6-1	TGTGCCAGCAGTGCTTTTCCGCAGATTTTTTCCTATGGCTACACCTTC	CASSAFPQIFSYGYTF
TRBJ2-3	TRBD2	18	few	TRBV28	TGTGCCAGCAGTTTACGTCTAGCGGGAGGGCGGGGCACAGATACGCAGTATTTT	CASSLRLAGGRGTDTQYF
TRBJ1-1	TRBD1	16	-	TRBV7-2	TGTGCCAGCAGCTTCCGGGCATACACAGGGGGGAGCCAAGCTTTCTTT	CASSFRAYTGGSQAFF
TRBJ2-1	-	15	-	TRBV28	TGTGCCAGCAGCAAGGGGGGGCCCACCTACAATGAGCAGTTCTTC	CASSKGGPTYNEQFF
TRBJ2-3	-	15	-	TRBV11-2	TGTGCCAGCAGCCTCGAACCGGGTCACACAGATACGCAGTATTTT	CASSLEPGHTDTQYF
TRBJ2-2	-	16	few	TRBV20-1	TGCAGTGCTAGTTGGCGGAAACTACCTTTAACCGGGGAGCTGTTTTTT	CSASWRKLPLTGELFF
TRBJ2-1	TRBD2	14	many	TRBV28	TGTGCCAGCAGTTCGGGGACTAGCGGGAGATCGGGGTTCTTC	CASSSGTSGRSGFF
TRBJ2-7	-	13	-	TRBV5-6	TGTGCCAGCAGCTCGGCAGATACCTACGAGCAGTACTTC	CASSSADTYEQYF
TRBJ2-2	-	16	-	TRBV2	TGTGCCAGCATGGAGGGGGCGATTACGTACCCCGGGGAGCTGTTTTTT	CASMEGAITYPGELFF
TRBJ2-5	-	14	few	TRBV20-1	TGCAGTGCGAACGGCGCCGGGTACCAAGAGACCCAGTACTTC	CSANGAGYQETQYF
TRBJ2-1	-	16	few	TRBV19	TGTGCCAGTAGTAGCCCCGCAGGGTTCCGACGGAATGAGCAGTTCTTC	CASSSPAGFRRNEQFF
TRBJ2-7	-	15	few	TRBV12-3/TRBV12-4	TGTGCCAGCAGTTTGAGGGGAGGGGGCCCCTACGAGCAGTACTTC	CASSLRGGGPYEQYF
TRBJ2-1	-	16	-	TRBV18	TGTGCCAGCTCAACGTCGCTAGCAATTGTCCACAATGAGCAGTTCTTC	CASSTSLAIVHNEQFF
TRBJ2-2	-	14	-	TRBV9	TGTGCCAGCGGCGCGAAAGGGGCGAACGGGGAGCTGTTTTTT	CASGAKGANGELFF
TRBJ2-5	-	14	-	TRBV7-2	TGTGCCAGCAGCCGGACCCGGGACGGAGAGACCCAGTACTTC	CASSRTRDGETQYF
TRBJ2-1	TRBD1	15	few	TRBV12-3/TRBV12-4	TGTGCCAGCAGTTTTTCGGACAGGCGCTACAATGAGCAGTTCTTC	CASSFSDRRYNEQFF
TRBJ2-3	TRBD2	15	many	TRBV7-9	TGTGCCAGCAGCTTAGCTAGCGGGAGGCCTGATACGCAGTATTTT	CASSLASGRPDTQYF
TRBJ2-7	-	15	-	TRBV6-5	TGTGCCAGCAGTTACACCATAGCGCCAGACTACGAGCAGTACTTC	CASSYTIAPDYEQYF
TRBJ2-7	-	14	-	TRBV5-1	TGCGCCAGCAGCCCCCGACTGTTATCCTACGAGCAGTACTTC	CASSPRLLSYEQYF